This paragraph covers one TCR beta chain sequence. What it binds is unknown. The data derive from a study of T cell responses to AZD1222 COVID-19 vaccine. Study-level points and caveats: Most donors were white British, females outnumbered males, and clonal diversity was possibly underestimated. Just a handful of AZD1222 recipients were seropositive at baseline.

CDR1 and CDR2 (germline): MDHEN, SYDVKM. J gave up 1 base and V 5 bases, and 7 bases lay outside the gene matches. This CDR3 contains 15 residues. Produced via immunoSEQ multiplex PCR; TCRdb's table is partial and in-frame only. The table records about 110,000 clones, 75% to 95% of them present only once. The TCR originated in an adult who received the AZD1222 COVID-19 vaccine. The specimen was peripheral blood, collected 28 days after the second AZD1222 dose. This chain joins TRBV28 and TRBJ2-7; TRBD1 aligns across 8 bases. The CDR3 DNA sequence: TGTGCCAGCAGTAGTTCCGGGACAGGTTCCTACGAGCAGTACTTC. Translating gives CASSSSGTGSYEQYF.